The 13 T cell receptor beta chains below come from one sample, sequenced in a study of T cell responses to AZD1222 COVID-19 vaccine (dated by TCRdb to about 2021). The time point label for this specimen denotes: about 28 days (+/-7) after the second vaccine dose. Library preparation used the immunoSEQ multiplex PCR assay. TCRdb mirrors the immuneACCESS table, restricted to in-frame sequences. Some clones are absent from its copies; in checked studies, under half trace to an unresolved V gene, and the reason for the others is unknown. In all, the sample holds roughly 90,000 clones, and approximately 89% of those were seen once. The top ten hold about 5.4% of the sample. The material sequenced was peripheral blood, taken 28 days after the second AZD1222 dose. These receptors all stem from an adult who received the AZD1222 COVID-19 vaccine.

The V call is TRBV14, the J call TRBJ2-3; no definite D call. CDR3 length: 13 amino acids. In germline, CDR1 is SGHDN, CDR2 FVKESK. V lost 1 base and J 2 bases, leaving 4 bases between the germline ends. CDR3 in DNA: TGTGCCAGCAGCCAAGTCACCACAGATACGCAGTATTTT. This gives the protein CASSQVTTDTQYF.

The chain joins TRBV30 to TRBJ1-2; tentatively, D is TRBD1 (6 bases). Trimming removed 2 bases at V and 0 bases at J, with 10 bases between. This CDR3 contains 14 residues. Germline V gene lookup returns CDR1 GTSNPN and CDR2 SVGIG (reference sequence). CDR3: CAWSLDSSNYGYTF. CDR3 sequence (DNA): TGTGCCTGGAGTTTGGACAGTTCTAACTATGGCTACACCTTC.

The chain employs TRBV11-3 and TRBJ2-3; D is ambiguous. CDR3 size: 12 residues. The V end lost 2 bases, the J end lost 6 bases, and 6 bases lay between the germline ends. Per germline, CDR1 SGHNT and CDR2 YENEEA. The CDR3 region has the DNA TGTGCCAGCAGCTTACGGCAGGATACGCAGTATTTT. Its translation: CASSLRQDTQYF.

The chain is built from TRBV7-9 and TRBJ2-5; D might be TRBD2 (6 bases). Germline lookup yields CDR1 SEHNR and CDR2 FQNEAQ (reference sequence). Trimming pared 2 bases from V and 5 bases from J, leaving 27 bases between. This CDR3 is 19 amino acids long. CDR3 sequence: CASSLSSSLGRDSVETQYF. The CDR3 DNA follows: TGTGCCAGCAGCTTATCATCCTCTTTGGGCAGGGACTCGGTGGAGACCCAGTACTTC.

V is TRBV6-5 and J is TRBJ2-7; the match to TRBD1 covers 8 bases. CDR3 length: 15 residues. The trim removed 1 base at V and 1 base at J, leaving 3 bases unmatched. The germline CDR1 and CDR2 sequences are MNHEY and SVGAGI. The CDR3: CASSYWDRSSYEQYF. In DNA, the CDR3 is TGTGCCAGCAGTTACTGGGACAGGAGTTCCTACGAGCAGTACTTC.

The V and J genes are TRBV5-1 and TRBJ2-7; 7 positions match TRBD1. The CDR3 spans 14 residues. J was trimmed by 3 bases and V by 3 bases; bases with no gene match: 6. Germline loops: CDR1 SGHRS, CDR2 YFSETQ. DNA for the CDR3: TGCGCCAGCAGCTCAACCGACAGGGTCTACGAGCAGTACGTC. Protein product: CASSSTDRVYEQYV.

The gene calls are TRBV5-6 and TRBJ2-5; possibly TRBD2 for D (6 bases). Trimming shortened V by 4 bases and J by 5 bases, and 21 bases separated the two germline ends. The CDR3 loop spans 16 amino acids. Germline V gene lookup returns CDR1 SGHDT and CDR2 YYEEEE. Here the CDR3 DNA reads TGTGCCAGCAGCGGGGAACCGGGAGCGCGGGTTGAGACCCAGTACTTC. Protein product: CASSGEPGARVETQYF. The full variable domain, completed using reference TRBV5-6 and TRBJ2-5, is DAGVTQSPTHLIKTRGQQVTLRCSPKSGHDTVSWYQQALGQGPQFIFQYYEEEERQRGNFPDRFSGHQFPNYSSELNVNALLLGDSALYLCASSGEPGARVETQYFGPGTRLLVL.

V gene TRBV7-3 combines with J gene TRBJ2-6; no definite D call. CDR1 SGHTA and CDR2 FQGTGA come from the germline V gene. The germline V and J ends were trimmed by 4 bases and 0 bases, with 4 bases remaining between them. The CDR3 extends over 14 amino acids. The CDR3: CASSSNSGANVLTF. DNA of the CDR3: TGTGCCAGCAGCTCGAACTCTGGGGCCAACGTCCTGACTTTC.

DNA of the CDR3: TGTGCCAGCAGCTTAGTGTCGGGGGACGATGAGCAGTTCTTC. As protein: CASSLVSGDDEQFF. The J gene is TRBJ2-1, the V gene TRBV7-9; tentatively, D is TRBD2 (6 bases). Germline V gene lookup returns CDR1 SEHNR and CDR2 FQNEAQ (reference sequence). The CDR3 covers 14 residues. V was pared by 1 base and J by 8 bases, with 12 bases between.

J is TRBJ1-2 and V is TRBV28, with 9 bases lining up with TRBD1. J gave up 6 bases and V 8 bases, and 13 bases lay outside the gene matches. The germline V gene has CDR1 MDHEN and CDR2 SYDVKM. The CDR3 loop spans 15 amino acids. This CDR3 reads CASRGQGVLRDGYTF. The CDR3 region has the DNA TGTGCCAGCCGGGGACAGGGAGTCCTCAGGGATGGCTACACCTTC.

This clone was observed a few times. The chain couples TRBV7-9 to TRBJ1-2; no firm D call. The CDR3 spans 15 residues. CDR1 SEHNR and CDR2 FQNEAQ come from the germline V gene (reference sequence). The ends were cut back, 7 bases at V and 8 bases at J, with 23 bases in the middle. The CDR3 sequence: CASTKWAGGLGGYTF. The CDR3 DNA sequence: TGTGCCAGCACCAAATGGGCGGGAGGCCTTGGGGGCTACACCTTC.

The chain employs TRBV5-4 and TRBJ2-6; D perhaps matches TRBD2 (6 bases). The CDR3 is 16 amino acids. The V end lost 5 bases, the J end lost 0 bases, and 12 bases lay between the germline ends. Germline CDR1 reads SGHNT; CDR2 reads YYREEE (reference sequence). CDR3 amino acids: CASRVGGSSGANVLTF. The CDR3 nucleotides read TGTGCCAGCAGAGTTGGGGGGAGCTCTGGGGCCAACGTCCTGACTTTC.

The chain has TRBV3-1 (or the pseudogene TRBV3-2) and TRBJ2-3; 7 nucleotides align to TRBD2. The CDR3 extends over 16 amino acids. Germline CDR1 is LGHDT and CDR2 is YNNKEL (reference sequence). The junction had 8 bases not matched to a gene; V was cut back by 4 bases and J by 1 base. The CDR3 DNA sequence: TGTGCCAGCAGCCGATCGGGACGGGGGGGCACAGATACGCAGTATTTT. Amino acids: CASSRSGRGGTDTQYF.